This TCR beta chain was found in a study of blood T cell repertoires in COVID-19. Study context: Whether acute or convalescent, the COVID-19 samples came from the United States, Italy and Spain. Nucleic acid was either cDNA or gDNA, and it came from T cells, B-cell-depleted T cells, or PBMCs.

This clone came up a few times. The authors' processing: Amplification with reference gene primers provided the estimates of nucleated cell counts. This table comes from immunoSEQ multiplex PCR, and its TCRdb copy is limited to in-frame clones, with some not included. The V and J calls and the clone size are those of that table, but D and trimming were determined from the DNA. The sample lists fewer than 200,000 clones; around two thirds were seen once. The CDR3 contains 17 residues. Germline V gene data show CDR1 as MGHRA and CDR2 as YSYEKL. Trimming cost V 1 base and J 7 bases; bases outside gene matches: 11.

The sequenced sample consisted of peripheral blood. The chain employs TRBV4-1 and TRBJ2-1, with 9 bases identical to TRBD1. The sequence was obtained from a woman of 80 years or more with acute or convalescent COVID-19. The CDR3 reads CASSQVPGQGPLNEQFF. The CDR3 DNA reads TGCGCCAGCAGCCAAGTTCCGGGACAGGGTCCCTTAAATGAGCAGTTCTTC.